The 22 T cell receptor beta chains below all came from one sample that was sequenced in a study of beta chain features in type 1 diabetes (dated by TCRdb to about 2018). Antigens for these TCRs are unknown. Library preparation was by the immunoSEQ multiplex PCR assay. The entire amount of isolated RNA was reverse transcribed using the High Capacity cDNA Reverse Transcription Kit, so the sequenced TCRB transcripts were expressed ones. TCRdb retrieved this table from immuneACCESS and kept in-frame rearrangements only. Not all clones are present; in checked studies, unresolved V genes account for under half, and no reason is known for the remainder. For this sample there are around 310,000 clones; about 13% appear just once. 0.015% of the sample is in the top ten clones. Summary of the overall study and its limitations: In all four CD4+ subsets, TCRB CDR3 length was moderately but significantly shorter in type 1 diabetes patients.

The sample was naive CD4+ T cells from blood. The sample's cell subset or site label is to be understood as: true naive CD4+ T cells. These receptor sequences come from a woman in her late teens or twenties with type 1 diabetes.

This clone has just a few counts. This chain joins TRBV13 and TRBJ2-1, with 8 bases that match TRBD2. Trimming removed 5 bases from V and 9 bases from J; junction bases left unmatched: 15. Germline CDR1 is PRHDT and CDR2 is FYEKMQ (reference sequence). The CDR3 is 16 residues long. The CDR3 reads CASSPYPPSGLGEQFF. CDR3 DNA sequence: TGTGCCAGCAGCCCCTACCCCCCTAGCGGGCTCGGTGAGCAGTTCTTC. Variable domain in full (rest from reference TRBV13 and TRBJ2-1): AAGVIQSPRHLIKEKRETATLKCYPIPRHDTVYWYQQGPGQDPQFLISFYEKMQSDKGSIPDRFSAQQFSDYHSELNMSSLELGDSALYFCASSPYPPSGLGEQFFGPGTRLTVL.

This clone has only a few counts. The CDR3 DNA is TGTGCCATCAGTTATCTTCGGGGGGAGCAGTTCTTC. Amino acids: CAISYLRGEQFF. This sequence joins TRBV10-3 and TRBJ2-1; perhaps TRBD2 as D (6 bases). The V gene lost 5 bases and the J gene lost 10 bases, with 12 bases spanning the gap. The CDR3 has 12 residues. The germline V gene encodes CDR1 ENHRY and CDR2 SYGVKD.

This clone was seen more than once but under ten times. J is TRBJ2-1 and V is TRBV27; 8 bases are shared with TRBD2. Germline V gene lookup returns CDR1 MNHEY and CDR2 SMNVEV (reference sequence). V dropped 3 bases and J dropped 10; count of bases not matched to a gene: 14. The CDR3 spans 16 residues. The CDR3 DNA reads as TGTGCCAGCAGTTTTGCTTCGGGACTAGTCGGAGTCGAGCAGTTCTTC. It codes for CASSFASGLVGVEQFF.

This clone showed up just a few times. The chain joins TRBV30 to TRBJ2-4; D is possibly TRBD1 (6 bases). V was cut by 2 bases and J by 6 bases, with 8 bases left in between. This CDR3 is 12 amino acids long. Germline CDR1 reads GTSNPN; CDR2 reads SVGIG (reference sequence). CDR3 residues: CAWSPRGNIQYF. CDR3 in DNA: TGTGCCTGGAGTCCCAGGGGAAACATTCAGTACTTC. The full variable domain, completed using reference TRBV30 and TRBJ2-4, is SQTIHQWPATLVQPVGSPLSLECTVEGTSNPNLYWYRQAAGRGLQLLFYSVGIGQISSEVPQNLSASRPQDRQFILSSKKLLLSDSGFYLCAWSPRGNIQYFGAGTRLSVL.

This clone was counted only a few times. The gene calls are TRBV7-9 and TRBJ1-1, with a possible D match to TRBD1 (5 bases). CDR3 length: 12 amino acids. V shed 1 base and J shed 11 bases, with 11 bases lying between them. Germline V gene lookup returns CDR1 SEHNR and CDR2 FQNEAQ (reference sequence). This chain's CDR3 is CASSLVGGMAFF. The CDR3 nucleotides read TGTGCCAGCAGCTTAGTCGGGGGTATGGCTTTCTTT.

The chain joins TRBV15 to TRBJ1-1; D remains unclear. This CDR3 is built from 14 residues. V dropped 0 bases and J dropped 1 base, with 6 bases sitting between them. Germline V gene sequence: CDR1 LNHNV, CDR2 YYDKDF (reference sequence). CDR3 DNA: TGTGCCACCAGCAGAGATGAGCGGAACACTGAAGCTTTCTTT. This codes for CATSRDERNTEAFF. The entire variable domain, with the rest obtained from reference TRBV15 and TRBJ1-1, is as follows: DAMVIQNPRYQVTQFGKPVTLSCSQTLNHNVMYWYQQKSSQAPKLLFHYYDKDFNNEADTPDNFQSRRPNTSFCFLDIRSPGLGDTAMYLCATSRDERNTEAFFGQGTRLTVV.

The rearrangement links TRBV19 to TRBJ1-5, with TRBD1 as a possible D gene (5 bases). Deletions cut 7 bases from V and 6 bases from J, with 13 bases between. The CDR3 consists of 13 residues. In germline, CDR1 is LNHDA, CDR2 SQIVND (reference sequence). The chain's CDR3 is CASTRTGGQPQHF. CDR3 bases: TGTGCCAGTACCCGAACGGGGGGTCAGCCCCAGCATTTT.

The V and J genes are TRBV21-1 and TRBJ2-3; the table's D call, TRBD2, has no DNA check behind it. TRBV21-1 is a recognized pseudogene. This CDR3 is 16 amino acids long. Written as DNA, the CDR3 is TGTGCCAGCAGCAAAGCGCTAGCGGGCCCCGCAGATACGCAGTATTTT. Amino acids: CASSKALAGPADTQYF.

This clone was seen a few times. Here the CDR3 DNA reads TGCAGCGTTGAATGGGAGGGTTCGGACTATGGCTACACCTTC. Translated, it gives CSVEWEGSDYGYTF. V gene TRBV29-1 combines with J gene TRBJ1-2; D ambiguous. Germline V gene lookup returns CDR1 SQVTM and CDR2 ANQGSEA. The CDR3 sequence is 14 residues long. The germline V and J ends were trimmed by 2 bases and 3 bases, with 13 bases remaining between them.

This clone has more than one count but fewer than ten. CDR3 sequence reads: CASSQGQGDQPQHF. In nucleotides, the CDR3 is TGTGCCAGCTCACAGGGACAGGGCGATCAGCCCCAGCATTTT. The chain uses TRBV18 and TRBJ1-5; TRBD1 aligns across 9 bases. The CDR3 is 14 amino acids. Unmatched junction bases numbered 3, after V lost 4 bases and J lost 5 bases. CDR1 and CDR2 (germline): KGHSH, LQKENI.

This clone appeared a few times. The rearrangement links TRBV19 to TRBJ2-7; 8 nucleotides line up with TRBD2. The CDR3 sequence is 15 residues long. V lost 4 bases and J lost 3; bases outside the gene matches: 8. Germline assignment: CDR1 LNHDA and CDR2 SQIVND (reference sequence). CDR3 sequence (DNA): TGTGCCAGTAGTAACCCAGCGGGAGTGGTCTACGAGCAGTACTTC. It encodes CASSNPAGVVYEQYF.

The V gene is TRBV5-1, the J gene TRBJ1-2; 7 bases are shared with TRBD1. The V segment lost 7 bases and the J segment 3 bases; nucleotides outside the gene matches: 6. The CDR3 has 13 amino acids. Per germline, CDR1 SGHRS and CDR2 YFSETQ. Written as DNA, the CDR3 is TGCGCCAGCGGAACCGGGACAGACTATGGCTACACCTTC. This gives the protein CASGTGTDYGYTF.

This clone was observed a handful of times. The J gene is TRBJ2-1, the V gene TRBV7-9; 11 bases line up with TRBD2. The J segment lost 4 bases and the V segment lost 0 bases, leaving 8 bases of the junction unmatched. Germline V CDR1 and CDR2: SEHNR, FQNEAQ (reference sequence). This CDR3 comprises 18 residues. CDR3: CASSLAWNSGRAYNEQFF. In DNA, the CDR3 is TGTGCCAGCAGCTTAGCCTGGAATAGCGGGAGGGCATACAATGAGCAGTTCTTC. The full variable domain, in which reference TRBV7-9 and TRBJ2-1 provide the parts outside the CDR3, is DTGVSQNPRHKITKRGQNVTFRCDPISEHNRLYWYRQTLGQGPEFLTYFQNEAQLEKSRLLSDRFSAERPKGSFSTLEIQRTEQGDSAMYLCASSLAWNSGRAYNEQFFGPGTRLTVL.

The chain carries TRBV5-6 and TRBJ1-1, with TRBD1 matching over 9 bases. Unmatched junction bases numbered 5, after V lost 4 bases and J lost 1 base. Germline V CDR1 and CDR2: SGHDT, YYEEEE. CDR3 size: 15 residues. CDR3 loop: CASSDRTGENTEAFF. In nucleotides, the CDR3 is TGTGCCAGCAGCGACCGGACAGGGGAGAACACTGAAGCTTTCTTT.

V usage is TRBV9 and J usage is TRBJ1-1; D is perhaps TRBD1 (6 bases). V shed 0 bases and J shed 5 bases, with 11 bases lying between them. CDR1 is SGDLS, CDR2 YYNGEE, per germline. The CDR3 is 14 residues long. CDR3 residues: CASSVDRVGTEAFF. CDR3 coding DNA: TGTGCCAGCAGCGTAGACAGGGTCGGGACTGAAGCTTTCTTT.

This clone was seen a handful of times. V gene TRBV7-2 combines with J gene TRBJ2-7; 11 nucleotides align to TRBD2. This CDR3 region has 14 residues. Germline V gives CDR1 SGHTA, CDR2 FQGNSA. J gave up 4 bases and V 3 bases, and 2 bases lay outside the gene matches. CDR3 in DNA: TGTGCCAGCAGCTTCGGGACTAGCGGATACGAGCAGTACTTC. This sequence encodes CASSFGTSGYEQYF.

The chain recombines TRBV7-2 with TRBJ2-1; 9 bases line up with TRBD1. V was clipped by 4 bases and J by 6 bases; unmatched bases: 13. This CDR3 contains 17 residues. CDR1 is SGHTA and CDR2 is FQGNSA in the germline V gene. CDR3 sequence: CASSSMAGQGLLNEQFF. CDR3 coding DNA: TGTGCCAGCAGCTCCATGGCCGGACAGGGGTTACTCAATGAGCAGTTCTTC.

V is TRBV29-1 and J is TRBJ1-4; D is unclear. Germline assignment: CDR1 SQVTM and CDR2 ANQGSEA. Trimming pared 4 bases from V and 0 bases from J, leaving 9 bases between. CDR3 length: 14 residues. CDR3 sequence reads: CSVAGYSTNEKLFF. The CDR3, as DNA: TGCAGCGTTGCGGGATATTCAACTAATGAAAAACTGTTTTTT.

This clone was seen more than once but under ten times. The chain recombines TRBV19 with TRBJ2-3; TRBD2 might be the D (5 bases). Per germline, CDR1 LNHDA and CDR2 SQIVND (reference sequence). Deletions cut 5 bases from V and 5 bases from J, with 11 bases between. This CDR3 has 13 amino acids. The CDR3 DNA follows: TGTGCCAGTAGTTCCCTAGCTGGAGATACGCAGTATTTT. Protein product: CASSSLAGDTQYF.

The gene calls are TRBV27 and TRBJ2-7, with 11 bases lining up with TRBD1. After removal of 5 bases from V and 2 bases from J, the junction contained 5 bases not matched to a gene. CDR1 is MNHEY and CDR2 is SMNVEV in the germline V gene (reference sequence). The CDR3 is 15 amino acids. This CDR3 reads CASSRGQGATYEQYF. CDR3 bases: TGTGCCAGCAGTCGCGGACAGGGGGCCACCTACGAGCAGTACTTC.

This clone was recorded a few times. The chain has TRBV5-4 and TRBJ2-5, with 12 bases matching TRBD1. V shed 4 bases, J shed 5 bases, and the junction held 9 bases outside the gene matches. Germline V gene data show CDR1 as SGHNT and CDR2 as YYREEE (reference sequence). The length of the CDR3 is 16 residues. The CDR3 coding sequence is TGTGCCAGCAGCCCTGAAGGGACAGGGGGCTGGGAGACCCAGTACTTC. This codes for CASSPEGTGGWETQYF.

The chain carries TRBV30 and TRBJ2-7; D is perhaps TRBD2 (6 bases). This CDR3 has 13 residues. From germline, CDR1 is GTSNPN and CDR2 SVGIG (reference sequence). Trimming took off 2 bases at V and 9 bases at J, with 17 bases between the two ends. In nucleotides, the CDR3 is TGTGCCTGGAGTATGGAGGGCCTCGCCAGGCAGTACGTC. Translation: CAWSMEGLARQYV.